The 28 T cell receptor beta chains in this list originate from one sample, sequenced in a study of blood T cell repertoires in COVID-19. Only in-frame clones appear in the TCRdb table, and some are missing; sequencing was by immunoSEQ multiplex PCR. The sample lists roughly 520,000 clones, roughly 90% seen once, with about 1.7% in the top ten. Sequencing input: PBMCs or T cells enriched from blood (not recorded which). These receptors were taken from a woman aged 35 to 49 who had recovered from COVID-19.

The chain recombines TRBV5-4 with TRBJ1-1, with D unresolved. This CDR3 region has 15 residues. Germline V CDR1 and CDR2: SGHNT, YYREEE (reference sequence). Between the trimmed V and J ends, which lost 4 bases and 0 bases, there was a span of 13 bases. The DNA of the CDR3 is TGTGCCAGCAGCGGGAGGGATAGGATGAACACTGAAGCTTTCTTT. Translation gives CASSGRDRMNTEAFF.

A few counts support this clone. The chain links TRBV7-9 to TRBJ2-7; 8 bases map to TRBD2. The CDR3 is 13 amino acids. The ends lost 2 bases at V and 7 bases at J; junction bases unmatched: 4. The germline V gene encodes CDR1 SEHNR and CDR2 FQNEAQ (reference sequence). CDR3 nucleotide sequence: TGTGCCAGCAGCTTATCGGGGGGGACTGAGCAGTACTTC. Its protein product is CASSLSGGTEQYF. The variable domain in full, completed from reference TRBV7-9 and TRBJ2-7, reads DTGVSQNPRHKITKRGQNVTFRCDPISEHNRLYWYRQTLGQGPEFLTYFQNEAQLEKSRLLSDRFSAERPKGSFSTLEIQRTEQGDSAMYLCASSLSGGTEQYFGPGTRLTVT.

The V call is TRBV9, the J call TRBJ2-1; 12 nucleotides align to TRBD2. This CDR3 is 16 amino acids long. The germline CDR1 and CDR2 sequences are SGDLS and YYNGEE. V was clipped by 0 bases and J by 9 bases; unmatched bases: 7. Here the CDR3 DNA reads TGTGCCAGCAGCGTAGGTCTAGCGGGAGGGCAGGGTGAGCAGTTCTTC. The encoded protein is CASSVGLAGGQGEQFF. Complete variable domain (other parts from reference TRBV9 and TRBJ2-1): DSGVTQTPKHLITATGQRVTLRCSPRSGDLSVYWYQQSLDQGLQFLIQYYNGEERAKGNILERFSAQQFPDLHSELNLSSLELGDSALYFCASSVGLAGGQGEQFFGPGTRLTVL.

This chain joins TRBV6-2 or TRBV6-3 and TRBJ1-2, with D hard to call. The germline gives CDR1 MNHEY, CDR2 SVGEGT. The CDR3 is 15 residues long. Trimming shortened V by 4 bases and J by 0 bases, and 12 bases separated the two germline ends. The CDR3 DNA is TGTGCCAGCAGTTCTTGGCAGTCGACTAACTATGGCTACACCTTC. Amino acid sequence: CASSSWQSTNYGYTF.

The chain links TRBV19 to TRBJ1-2, with 9 bases aligning to TRBD1. After removal of 10 bases from V and 7 bases from J, the junction contained 16 bases not matched to a gene. Germline V gives CDR1 LNHDA, CDR2 SQIVND (reference sequence). The CDR3 contains 15 residues. CDR3 coding DNA: TGTGCCACTGCGGGACAGGGACGCGGAGAGGGTGGCTACACCTTC. Protein sequence: CATAGQGRGEGGYTF. The whole variable domain, remainder taken from reference TRBV19 and TRBJ1-2, is DGGITQSPKYLFRKEGQNVTLSCEQNLNHDAMYWYRQDPGQGLRLIYYSQIVNDFQKGDIAEGYSVSREKKESFPLTVTSAQKNPTAFYLCATAGQGRGEGGYTFGSGTRLTVV.

The chain combines TRBV23-1 with TRBJ1-5; D not resolved. TRBV23-1 is assigned to the ORF class and has an uncertain function. V was pared by 5 bases and J by 3 bases, with 14 bases between. This CDR3 has 15 residues. The CDR3 protein is CASSSLAGYNQPQHF. The CDR3 region has the DNA TGCGCCAGCAGTTCCCTCGCCGGGTACAATCAGCCCCAGCATTTT.

The J gene is TRBJ2-2, the V gene TRBV6-1, with 7 bases aligning to TRBD2. Germline V lookup: CDR1 MNHNS, CDR2 SASEGT. The CDR3 runs to 18 residues. Trimming removed 2 bases from V and 3 bases from J; junction bases left unmatched: 12. The DNA of the CDR3 is TGTGCCAGCAGTGAAAACCTAGCGGTCCTCCAATACACCGGGGAGCTGTTTTTT. This sequence encodes CASSENLAVLQYTGELFF.

The V call is TRBV6-5, the J call TRBJ2-7; a weak D match, TRBD1 (5 bases). Trimming left V 5 bases short and J 3 bases short, with 11 bases between. This CDR3 region has 13 residues. Per germline, CDR1 MNHEY and CDR2 SVGAGI. CDR3 residues: CASSLDSYYEQYF. The CDR3 nucleotides read TGTGCCAGCAGTCTCGACAGCTACTACGAGCAGTACTTC.

J is TRBJ1-5 and V is TRBV6-2 or TRBV6-3; D uncertain. The CDR3 spans 13 residues. Trimming took off 7 bases at V and 7 bases at J, with 14 bases between the two ends. The germline V gene has CDR1 MNHEY and CDR2 SVGEGT. CDR3 sequence: CASTPPGRQPQHF. The CDR3 DNA is TGTGCCAGCACCCCCCCTGGGAGGCAGCCCCAGCATTTT.

The chain uses TRBV9 and TRBJ2-7, with TRBD1 identical over 7 bases. Germline V gene sequence: CDR1 SGDLS, CDR2 YYNGEE. CDR3 length: 15 residues. V was pared by 2 bases and J by 4 bases, with 9 bases of the junction left unmatched. The DNA of the CDR3 is TGTGCCAGCAGCGTGGGACAGACTTCTTATTACGAGCAGTACTTC. Translation gives CASSVGQTSYYEQYF.

This chain uses TRBV25-1 with TRBJ2-4; 8 bases are shared with TRBD1. J gave up 2 bases and V 7 bases, and 16 bases lay outside the gene matches. Germline-derived CDR1 and CDR2 are MGHDK and SYGVNS. The CDR3 totals 18 residues. The CDR3 is CASTTYRGTNPTKNIQYF. The CDR3 coding sequence is TGTGCCAGCACTACCTACAGGGGGACCAATCCAACCAAAAACATTCAGTACTTC.

The chain recombines TRBV19 with TRBJ2-1, with TRBD2 matching over 15 bases. J lost 6 bases, V lost 0 bases, and 6 bases had no gene match. The CDR3 is 18 residues long. Per germline, CDR1 LNHDA and CDR2 SQIVND (reference sequence). CDR3 sequence reads: CASSIDPGTSGRPNEQFF. In DNA form, the CDR3 reads TGTGCCAGTAGTATAGATCCGGGGACTAGCGGGAGGCCCAATGAGCAGTTCTTC.

This chain joins TRBV2 and TRBJ1-5; 7 nucleotides match TRBD1. Germline V gene data show CDR1 as SNHLY and CDR2 as FYNNEI. CDR3 length equals 14 residues. Trimming removed 5 bases from V and 4 bases from J; junction bases left unmatched: 5. CDR3 coding DNA: TGTGCCAGCAGTTTTTCCAGGGGGAATCAGCCCCAGCATTTT. This sequence encodes CASSFSRGNQPQHF. Using reference TRBV2 and TRBJ1-5 for the parts outside the CDR3, the full variable domain is EPEVTQTPSHQVTQMGQEVILRCVPISNHLYFYWYRQILGQKVEFLVSFYNNEISEKSEIFDDQFSVERPDGSNFTLKIRSTKLEDSAMYFCASSFSRGNQPQHFGDGTRLSIL.

This chain connects TRBV30 to TRBJ1-6, with 8 bases lining up with TRBD1. The length of the CDR3 is 19 residues. Unmatched junction bases numbered 10, after V lost 0 bases and J lost 0 bases. The germline V gene encodes CDR1 GTSNPN and CDR2 SVGIG (reference sequence). The CDR3 spells CAWSVGRTGPFSYNSPLHF. The DNA for the CDR3 is TGTGCCTGGAGTGTGGGTAGGACAGGGCCCTTCTCCTATAATTCACCCCTCCACTTT.

The chain couples TRBV10-1 to TRBJ2-1; D call uncertain. The length of the CDR3 is 14 residues. Trimming shortened V by 4 bases and J by 2 bases, and 9 bases separated the two germline ends. In germline, CDR1 is WNHNN, CDR2 SYGVQD (reference sequence). CDR3 amino acids: CASSVSVTYNEQFF. The CDR3, as DNA: TGCGCCAGCAGTGTCAGCGTCACCTACAATGAGCAGTTCTTC.

The gene calls are TRBV14 and TRBJ1-3, with D unclear. The CDR3 spans 15 residues. Germline V lookup: CDR1 SGHDN, CDR2 FVKESK. The V end lost 7 bases, the J end lost 0 bases, and 13 bases lay between the germline ends. CDR3: CASTKFENSGNTIYF. CDR3 coding DNA: TGTGCCAGCACCAAATTCGAGAACTCTGGAAACACCATATATTTT.

J is TRBJ2-7 and V is TRBV29-1; 7 bases agree with TRBD2. J lost 0 bases, V lost 4 bases, and 6 bases had no gene match. Germline V gene lookup returns CDR1 SQVTM and CDR2 ANQGSEA. The CDR3 runs to 14 residues. The CDR3 coding sequence is TGCAGCGTTGTTGGGGGAGGGTACTCCTACGAGCAGTACTTC. Translated: CSVVGGGYSYEQYF.

In its sample, this clone was seen once. The V and J genes are TRBV6-5 and TRBJ2-7; weak D call: TRBD1 (7 bases). Trimming took 0 bases from V and 4 from J, leaving 16 bases between them. The CDR3 spans 16 residues. Looked up from germline, CDR1 is MNHEY and CDR2 is SVGAGI. This CDR3 is CASSYSVEGAVYEQYF. The DNA for the CDR3 is TGTGCCAGCAGTTACTCGGTGGAGGGGGCGGTTTACGAGCAGTACTTC.

The rearrangement links TRBV13 to TRBJ2-1; 7 bases line up with TRBD2. The CDR3 sequence is 16 residues long. CDR1 and CDR2 from the germline V gene are PRHDT and FYEKMQ (reference sequence). V was clipped by 5 bases and J by 7 bases; unmatched bases: 14. In nucleotides, the CDR3 is TGTGCCAGCAGCCTCAGGGCGGGAGTAACTAGGAATGAGCAGTTCTTC. Residues: CASSLRAGVTRNEQFF.

This clone was seen once. J is TRBJ2-7 and V is TRBV19, with 8 bases fitting TRBD2. J lost 1 base, V lost 5 bases, and 7 bases had no gene match. Germline V gene data show CDR1 as LNHDA and CDR2 as SQIVND (reference sequence). This CDR3 is 15 amino acids long. CDR3 sequence (DNA): TGTGCCAGTAGTGCCGGGGGGGGAGGTTCCTACGAGCAGTACTTC. Its translation is CASSAGGGGSYEQYF.

The chain uses TRBV11-2 and TRBJ2-1, with 7 bases that match TRBD2. This CDR3 region has 18 residues. CDR1 is SGHAT and CDR2 is FQNNGV in the germline V gene. The V and J ends lost 5 bases and 0 bases, in that order; junction bases with no gene match: 13. This CDR3 reads CASSPVRRERSSYNEQFF. CDR3 nucleotide sequence: TGTGCCAGCAGCCCCGTGCGGCGGGAGCGGAGCTCCTACAATGAGCAGTTCTTC.

This clone has just a few counts. The V and J genes are TRBV12-3 or TRBV12-4 and TRBJ2-7; D not resolved. The CDR3 runs 12 residues. V was trimmed by 3 bases and J by 3 bases, leaving 6 bases between them. This CDR3 is CASSFNSYEQYF. The CDR3 nucleotides are TGTGCCAGCAGTTTCAACAGCTACGAGCAGTACTTC.

This clone came up once. The chain employs TRBV7-2 and TRBJ2-2; D is undetermined. V lost 4 bases and J 4 bases, leaving 10 bases between the germline ends. Looked up from germline, CDR1 is SGHTA and CDR2 is FQGNSA. This CDR3 is 14 amino acids long. The CDR3 sequence: CASSSPGITGELFF. Written as DNA, the CDR3 is TGTGCCAGCAGCTCCCCTGGCATCACCGGGGAGCTGTTTTTT.

V and J are TRBV4-1 and TRBJ2-7; 9 nucleotides align to TRBD1. J lost 6 bases, V lost 6 bases, and 9 bases had no gene match. The CDR3 spans 14 residues. Germline lookup yields CDR1 MGHRA and CDR2 YSYEKL. The CDR3 loop is CASRYRDRVGEQYF. CDR3 nucleotide sequence: TGCGCCAGCAGATACCGGGACAGGGTCGGCGAGCAGTACTTC.

The chain recombines TRBV10-3 with TRBJ1-2, with 7 bases that match TRBD1. Germline CDR1 ENHRY, CDR2 SYGVKD. This CDR3 has 12 amino acids. Trimming at V came to 2 bases and at J to 8 bases, leaving 2 bases not matched to a gene. In DNA form, the CDR3 reads TGTGCCATCAGTGAGGGACAGGACGGCTACACCTTC. Translation: CAISEGQDGYTF.

The genes are TRBV3-1 (or the pseudogene TRBV3-2) and TRBJ2-7, with 7 bases that match TRBD1. Germline-derived CDR1 and CDR2 are LGHDT and YNNKEL (reference sequence). There are 14 residues in the CDR3. Trimming cost V 4 bases and J 2 bases; bases outside gene matches: 5. Written as DNA, the CDR3 is TGTGCCAGCAGCCCTCTGACAGGGCCCTACGAGCAGTACTTC. It translates to CASSPLTGPYEQYF.

The genes are TRBV4-3 and TRBJ1-2; TRBD1 aligns across 10 bases. The CDR3 is made up of 18 amino acids. The V segment lost 0 bases and the J segment 8 bases; nucleotides outside the gene matches: 15. CDR1 and CDR2 from the germline V gene are LGHNA and YSLEER. CDR3 bases: TGCGCCAGCAGCCAAGAGCCCTCCTTGACAGGGGGCGCGCGGGGCTACACCTTC. It codes for CASSQEPSLTGGARGYTF.

The CDR3 region is CASSPQGQAEAFF. The CDR3 region has the DNA TGTGCCAGCTCACCACAGGGGCAGGCAGAAGCTTTCTTT. This chain links TRBV18 with TRBJ1-1; perhaps TRBD1 as D (5 bases). Trimming took 1 base from V and 8 from J, leaving 11 bases between them. CDR1 is KGHSH and CDR2 is LQKENI in the germline V gene. The CDR3 is made up of 13 amino acids.